This T cell receptor (beta chain) was obtained from a study of blood T cells in healthy people across ages. The authors ran a second PCR of roughly 6 to 12 cycles using a sample-barcoded 5' primer and a J-beta primer mix. One entry per CDR3 protein, called by TCRdb with MiXCR from the 5' RACE reads. There are about a million distinct CDR3 sequences in the sample; 45% to 60% occur only once, and over 20% lies in the top ten. This clonotype originated in a woman in her fifties or sixties in good health. The material sequenced was blood.

The CDR3 bases are TGTGCCAGCAGCCCCGGGCGGAGGCTATCCAACTACGAGCAGTACTTC. Translation gives CASSPGRRLSNYEQYF. The chain joins TRBV5-4 to TRBJ2-7, with D perhaps matching TRBD2 (5 bases). The CDR3 has 16 residues. Looked up from germline, CDR1 is SGHNT and CDR2 is YYREEE (reference sequence). V dropped 4 bases and J dropped 3 bases, with 20 bases sitting between them.